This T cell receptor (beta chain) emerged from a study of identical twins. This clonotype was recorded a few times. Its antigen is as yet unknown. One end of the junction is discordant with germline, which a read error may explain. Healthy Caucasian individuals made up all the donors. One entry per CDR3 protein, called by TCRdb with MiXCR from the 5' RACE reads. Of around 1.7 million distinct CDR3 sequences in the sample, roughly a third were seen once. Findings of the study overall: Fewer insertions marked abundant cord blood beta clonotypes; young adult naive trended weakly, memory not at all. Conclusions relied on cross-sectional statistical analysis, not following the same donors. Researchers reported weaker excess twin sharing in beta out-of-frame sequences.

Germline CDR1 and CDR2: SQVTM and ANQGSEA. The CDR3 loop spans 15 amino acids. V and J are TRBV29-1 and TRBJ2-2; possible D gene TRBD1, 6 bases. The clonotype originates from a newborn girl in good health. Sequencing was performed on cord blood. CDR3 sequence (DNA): TGCAGCGTACGAACGGGGTCCAGGGACACCGGTGAGCTGTTTTTT. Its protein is CSVRTGSRDTGELFF.